This T cell receptor (beta chain) was found in a study of OX40 agonist ivuxolimab in advanced cancers. For the study at large: Dose-escalation patients suffered from hepatocellular carcinoma, melanoma, renal cell or head and neck cancer.

Excluded were patients having autoimmune disease history or systemic immunosuppression. Some clones are missing from TCRdb's copy, which holds only in-frame ones; the method was immunoSEQ multiplex PCR. The table includes about 98,000 clones, 70% to 90% detected once. This sample comprised CD4+ or CD8+ T cells sorted from blood, obtained in a trial of the OX40 agonist ivuxolimab. This TCR derives from an adult with an advanced solid tumor such as melanoma, head and neck, liver or kidney cancer.

The CDR3 coding sequence is TGTGCCAGCAGCCCCGGGACAGTTAGACTAGCGGGAGAGGAAAATGAGCAGTTCTTC. It translates to CASSPGTVRLAGEENEQFF. The J gene is TRBJ2-1, the V gene TRBV11-3; 12 positions match TRBD2. The V and J ends lost 5 bases and 7 bases, in that order; junction bases with no gene match: 18. Germline V gene sequence: CDR1 SGHNT, CDR2 YENEEA. CDR3 length: 19 amino acids. The full variable domain, rest sourced from reference TRBV11-3 and TRBJ2-1, is EAGVVQSPRYKIIEKKQPVAFWCNPISGHNTLYWYLQNLGQGPELLIRYENEEAVDDSQLPKDRFSAERLKGVDSTLKIQPAELGDSAVYLCASSPGTVRLAGEENEQFFGPGTRLTVL.